This T cell receptor beta chain was sequenced for a study of response to subunit inactivated influenza vaccine. MiXCR, run by TCRdb on the RT-PCR reads, gives a single entry per CDR3 protein. The sample includes approximately 230,000 distinct CDR3 sequences, 12% of them seen just once. Notes on the study in general: There was a suggestion from the authors that each seasonal influenza vaccination recruits few new T cells.

About this clonotype: Antigen unknown.

The CDR3 runs to 14 residues. Germline V gives CDR1 MNHEY, CDR2 SVGEGT. Unmatched junction bases numbered 3, after V lost 5 bases and J lost 0 bases. The sequence came from a man aged 45-60 years who received an inactivated influenza vaccine. The sequenced sample was non-naive T cells sorted from PBMCs, obtained 14 days before vaccination. The V call is TRBV6-2 or TRBV6-3, the J call TRBJ2-7, with TRBD2 matching over 8 bases. CDR3 region: CASSRSGTSYEQYF. For the CDR3, the DNA is TGTGCCAGCAGTCGTAGCGGGACCTCCTACGAGCAGTACTTC.